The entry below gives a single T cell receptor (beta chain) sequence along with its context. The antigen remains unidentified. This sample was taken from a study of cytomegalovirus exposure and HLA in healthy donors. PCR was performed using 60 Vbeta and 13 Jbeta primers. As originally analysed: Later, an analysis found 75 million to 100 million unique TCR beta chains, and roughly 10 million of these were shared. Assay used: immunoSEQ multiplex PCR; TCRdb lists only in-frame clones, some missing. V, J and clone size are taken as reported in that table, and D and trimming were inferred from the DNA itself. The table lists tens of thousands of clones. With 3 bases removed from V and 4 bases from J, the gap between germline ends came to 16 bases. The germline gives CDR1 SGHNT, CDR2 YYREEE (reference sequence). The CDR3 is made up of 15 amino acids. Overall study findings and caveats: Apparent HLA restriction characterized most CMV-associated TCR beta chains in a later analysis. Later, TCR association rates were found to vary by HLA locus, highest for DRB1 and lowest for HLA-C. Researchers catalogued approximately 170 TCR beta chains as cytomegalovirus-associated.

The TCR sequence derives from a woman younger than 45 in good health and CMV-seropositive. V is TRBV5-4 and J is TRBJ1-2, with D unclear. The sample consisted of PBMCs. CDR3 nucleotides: TGTGCCAGCAGCTCCCCGTCCGACATCCTCTATGGCTACACCTTC. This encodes CASSSPSDILYGYTF.